Listed below are T cell receptor beta chains from one sample, sequenced in a study of identical twins. TCRdb reprocessed the 5' RACE reads with MiXCR, giving one entry per CDR3 protein. The profile shows more than 200,000 distinct CDR3 sequences, roughly a tenth of them singletons. The sample consisted of memory (CD45RO+) T cells sorted from blood. The receptors were sampled from a woman aged 18-35 years in good health. The CDR3 runs from the conserved cysteine through the conserved F or W. Fields, in order: J gene, D gene, V gene, clone size, CDR3 protein, CDR3 DNA. The D gene is left open where the match is weak. Part of the rows lack a size; the others show once, few, many or a class for expanded clones.

j_call: TRBJ2-3
d_call: NA
v_call: TRBV30
clone_size: few
cdr3_aa: CAWGGLAEAQYF
cdr3_nt: TGTGCCTGGGGCGGTTTAGCGGAGGCGCAGTATTTT

j_call: TRBJ2-1
d_call: NA
v_call: TRBV6-4
clone_size: NA
cdr3_aa: CASSDFSRSEQFF
cdr3_nt: TGTGCCAGCAGTGACTTTTCTAGGAGTGAGCAGTTCTTC

j_call: TRBJ2-3
d_call: NA
v_call: TRBV7-3
clone_size: few
cdr3_aa: CASSSGEGADTQYF
cdr3_nt: TGTGCCAGCAGCTCCGGGGAGGGGGCGGATACGCAGTATTTT

j_call: TRBJ1-1
d_call: NA
v_call: TRBV29-1
clone_size: NA
cdr3_aa: CSVGGGRAFF
cdr3_nt: TGCAGCGTTGGAGGGGGGAGGGCTTTCTTT

j_call: TRBJ2-7
d_call: TRBD1
v_call: TRBV19
clone_size: few
cdr3_aa: CASSAPGQGAYEQYF
cdr3_nt: TGTGCCAGTAGTGCACCGGGACAGGGGGCATACGAGCAGTACTTC

j_call: TRBJ1-1
d_call: NA
v_call: TRBV11-3
clone_size: few
cdr3_aa: CASSLEGAGTEAFF
cdr3_nt: TGTGCCAGCAGCTTAGAGGGGGCGGGCACTGAAGCTTTCTTT

j_call: TRBJ2-5
d_call: NA
v_call: TRBV7-6
clone_size: few
cdr3_aa: CASSFGPAQYF
cdr3_nt: TGTGCCAGCAGCTTTGGACCGGCCCAGTACTTC

j_call: TRBJ2-7
d_call: NA
v_call: TRBV7-2
clone_size: NA
cdr3_aa: CASSRGLPYEQYF
cdr3_nt: TGTGCCAGCAGCCGGGGACTGCCCTACGAGCAGTACTTC

j_call: TRBJ1-5
d_call: NA
v_call: TRBV2
clone_size: NA
cdr3_aa: CASSEALAGIWPQHF
cdr3_nt: TGTGCCAGCAGTGAAGCGCTGGCAGGGATCTGGCCCCAGCATTTT

j_call: TRBJ2-6
d_call: TRBD2
v_call: TRBV29-1
clone_size: NA
cdr3_aa: CSVEGLAFGANVLTF
cdr3_nt: TGCAGCGTTGAAGGACTAGCCTTTGGGGCCAACGTCCTGACTTTC

j_call: TRBJ1-6
d_call: NA
v_call: TRBV5-1
clone_size: NA
cdr3_aa: CASSREGTSPLHF
cdr3_nt: TGCGCCAGCAGCCGGGAGGGAACCTCACCCCTCCACTTT

j_call: TRBJ2-3
d_call: TRBD2
v_call: TRBV7-3
clone_size: few
cdr3_aa: CASSLTMTSGGLDTQYF
cdr3_nt: TGTGCCAGCAGCTTAACGATGACTAGCGGGGGGTTAGATACGCAGTATTTT

j_call: TRBJ2-5
d_call: NA
v_call: TRBV5-4
clone_size: NA
cdr3_aa: CASSSRQGGETQYF
cdr3_nt: TGTGCCAGCAGCTCCCGACAGGGAGGAGAGACCCAGTACTTC

j_call: TRBJ1-2
d_call: NA
v_call: TRBV19
clone_size: NA
cdr3_aa: CASSMEWIGYTF
cdr3_nt: TGTGCCAGTAGTATGGAGTGGATTGGCTACACCTTC

j_call: TRBJ2-7
d_call: TRBD1
v_call: TRBV10-3
clone_size: NA
cdr3_aa: CAHAGTGNEQYF
cdr3_nt: TGTGCCCACGCCGGGACAGGAAACGAGCAGTACTTC

j_call: TRBJ1-1
d_call: TRBD1
v_call: TRBV3-1
clone_size: NA
cdr3_aa: CASSHGTGAEAFF
cdr3_nt: TGTGCCAGCAGCCACGGGACAGGGGCTGAAGCTTTCTTT

j_call: TRBJ2-5
d_call: NA
v_call: TRBV12-3/TRBV12-4
clone_size: many
cdr3_aa: CASSMGLFGPIETQYF
cdr3_nt: TGTGCCAGCAGTATGGGGCTTTTCGGTCCGATAGAGACCCAGTACTTC

j_call: TRBJ2-2
d_call: TRBD1
v_call: TRBV6-1
clone_size: many
cdr3_aa: CASSDRGGTGELFF
cdr3_nt: TGTGCCAGCAGCGACAGGGGAGGCACCGGGGAGCTGTTTTTT

j_call: TRBJ2-7
d_call: NA
v_call: TRBV7-2
clone_size: NA
cdr3_aa: CASSLVGRIEQYF
cdr3_nt: TGTGCCAGCAGCTTAGTTGGCAGGATCGAGCAGTACTTC

j_call: TRBJ2-5
d_call: NA
v_call: TRBV5-1
clone_size: NA
cdr3_aa: CASSLTNQETQYF
cdr3_nt: TGCGCCAGCAGCTTAACTAATCAAGAGACCCAGTACTTC

j_call: TRBJ1-5
d_call: NA
v_call: TRBV10-2
clone_size: many
cdr3_aa: CASSALLVNQPQHF
cdr3_nt: TGCGCCAGCAGTGCCTTACTGGTAAATCAGCCCCAGCATTTT

j_call: TRBJ2-3
d_call: NA
v_call: TRBV11-2
clone_size: few
cdr3_aa: CASSLRRSTDTQYF
cdr3_nt: TGTGCCAGCAGCTTAAGGCGCAGCACAGATACGCAGTATTTT

j_call: TRBJ2-4
d_call: NA
v_call: TRBV12-3/TRBV12-4
clone_size: NA
cdr3_aa: CASSFGRLENIQYF
cdr3_nt: TGTGCCAGCAGTTTTGGGCGGCTAGAAAACATTCAGTACTTC

j_call: TRBJ2-7
d_call: TRBD2
v_call: TRBV7-9
clone_size: NA
cdr3_aa: CASSLVLAGLYEQYF
cdr3_nt: TGTGCCAGCAGCTTAGTACTAGCGGGACTCTACGAGCAGTACTTC

j_call: TRBJ1-2
d_call: NA
v_call: TRBV12-3/TRBV12-4
clone_size: many
cdr3_aa: CASDTDLYGYTF
cdr3_nt: TGTGCCAGCGATACAGACCTCTATGGCTACACCTTC

j_call: TRBJ1-1
d_call: NA
v_call: TRBV29-1
clone_size: many
cdr3_aa: CSCTENTEAFF
cdr3_nt: TGCAGCTGTACAGAGAACACTGAAGCTTTCTTT

j_call: TRBJ1-1
d_call: NA
v_call: TRBV11-2
clone_size: NA
cdr3_aa: CASSLDSRVLNTEAFF
cdr3_nt: TGTGCCAGCAGCTTAGACTCCAGGGTGTTGAACACTGAAGCTTTCTTT

j_call: TRBJ1-6
d_call: NA
v_call: TRBV24-1
clone_size: few
cdr3_aa: CATSEARLDSPLHF
cdr3_nt: TGTGCCACCAGTGAGGCGCGTTTAGATTCACCCCTCCACTTT

j_call: TRBJ2-3
d_call: NA
v_call: TRBV10-1
clone_size: few
cdr3_aa: CASSFKQRDTQYF
cdr3_nt: TGCGCCAGCAGTTTTAAACAGCGGGATACGCAGTATTTT

j_call: TRBJ2-3
d_call: NA
v_call: TRBV6-5
clone_size: few
cdr3_aa: CASSYSHRPTDTQYF
cdr3_nt: TGTGCCAGCAGTTACTCGCATAGACCCACAGATACGCAGTATTTT

j_call: TRBJ2-7
d_call: NA
v_call: TRBV6-1
clone_size: NA
cdr3_aa: CASRLPVKGSEQYF
cdr3_nt: TGTGCCAGCAGGCTTCCAGTCAAGGGCAGTGAGCAGTACTTC

j_call: TRBJ1-5
d_call: TRBD1
v_call: TRBV15
clone_size: many
cdr3_aa: CATSRDPGGNQPQHF
cdr3_nt: TGTGCCACCAGCAGAGATCCAGGGGGAAATCAGCCCCAGCATTTT

j_call: TRBJ1-4
d_call: NA
v_call: TRBV7-9
clone_size: many
cdr3_aa: CASSLGRLGEKLFF
cdr3_nt: TGTGCCAGCAGCTTAGGCCGGCTTGGTGAAAAACTGTTTTTT

j_call: TRBJ2-5
d_call: NA
v_call: TRBV6-2/TRBV6-3
clone_size: NA
cdr3_aa: CASRNIGRTKTQYF
cdr3_nt: TGTGCCAGCAGAAATATCGGGAGAACAAAGACCCAGTACTTC

j_call: TRBJ1-4
d_call: NA
v_call: TRBV5-1
clone_size: NA
cdr3_aa: CASGQTERNEKLFF
cdr3_nt: TGCGCCAGCGGCCAGACGGAGCGGAATGAAAAACTGTTTTTT

j_call: TRBJ2-1
d_call: TRBD2
v_call: TRBV5-1
clone_size: many
cdr3_aa: CASTWGGSSYNEQFF
cdr3_nt: TGCGCCAGCACCTGGGGCGGGAGCTCCTACAATGAGCAGTTCTTC

j_call: TRBJ2-3
d_call: NA
v_call: TRBV4-2
clone_size: many
cdr3_aa: CASSHLGTDTQYF
cdr3_nt: TGTGCCAGCAGCCACCTGGGCACAGATACGCAGTATTTT

j_call: TRBJ2-2
d_call: NA
v_call: TRBV5-1
clone_size: few
cdr3_aa: CASSSQGPNTGELFF
cdr3_nt: TGCGCCAGCAGCTCCCAGGGACCAAACACCGGGGAGCTGTTTTTT

j_call: TRBJ2-5
d_call: NA
v_call: TRBV5-1
clone_size: few
cdr3_aa: CASSLVPQETQYF
cdr3_nt: TGCGCCAGCAGCTTGGTGCCTCAAGAGACCCAGTACTTC

j_call: TRBJ2-7
d_call: NA
v_call: TRBV7-9
clone_size: NA
cdr3_aa: CASSLDRRAVSYEQYF
cdr3_nt: TGTGCCAGCAGCTTAGACCGGCGCGCGGTATCATACGAGCAGTACTTC

j_call: TRBJ2-3
d_call: TRBD2
v_call: TRBV5-1
clone_size: few
cdr3_aa: CASSSRLAGSHRGMDTQYF
cdr3_nt: TGCGCCAGCAGCTCTAGACTAGCGGGAAGCCATAGAGGTATGGATACGCAGTATTTT

j_call: TRBJ2-1
d_call: TRBD2
v_call: TRBV4-1
clone_size: NA
cdr3_aa: CASSQGGQRGYNEQFF
cdr3_nt: TGCGCCAGCAGCCAAGGGGGCCAGCGGGGGTACAATGAGCAGTTCTTC

j_call: TRBJ2-2
d_call: NA
v_call: TRBV14
clone_size: few
cdr3_aa: CASSQVGVDTGELFF
cdr3_nt: TGTGCCAGCAGCCAAGTGGGGGTCGACACCGGGGAGCTGTTTTTT

j_call: TRBJ2-5
d_call: TRBD1
v_call: TRBV5-1
clone_size: many
cdr3_aa: CASSFFGQGAGETQYF
cdr3_nt: TGCGCCAGCAGCTTCTTTGGACAGGGGGCAGGAGAGACCCAGTACTTC

j_call: TRBJ2-1
d_call: NA
v_call: TRBV12-3/TRBV12-4
clone_size: many
cdr3_aa: CASSPFPGPGSYNEQFF
cdr3_nt: TGTGCCAGCAGTCCATTCCCGGGTCCTGGCTCCTACAATGAGCAGTTCTTC

j_call: TRBJ1-4
d_call: NA
v_call: TRBV7-9
clone_size: many
cdr3_aa: CASSAGEGTLF
cdr3_nt: TGTGCCAGCAGTGCGGGGGAGGGAACACTTTTT

j_call: TRBJ2-5
d_call: NA
v_call: TRBV2
clone_size: NA
cdr3_aa: CASSTEGGTRVTTQYF
cdr3_nt: TGTGCCAGCAGTACAGAAGGGGGGACTCGCGTGACAACCCAGTACTTC

j_call: TRBJ2-1
d_call: TRBD2
v_call: TRBV7-2
clone_size: many
cdr3_aa: CASSLLAGGRSEQFF
cdr3_nt: TGTGCCAGCAGCTTGCTAGCGGGGGGGCGCAGTGAGCAGTTCTTC

j_call: TRBJ2-5
d_call: TRBD2
v_call: TRBV18
clone_size: few
cdr3_aa: CASSSGLMETQYF
cdr3_nt: TGTGCCAGCTCATCGGGACTAATGGAGACCCAGTACTTC

j_call: TRBJ2-1
d_call: NA
v_call: TRBV2
clone_size: NA
cdr3_aa: CASSEDSSSYNEQFF
cdr3_nt: TGTGCCAGCAGTGAAGACAGTTCCTCCTACAATGAGCAGTTCTTC

j_call: TRBJ2-5
d_call: NA
v_call: TRBV14
clone_size: NA
cdr3_aa: CASSQDLFLETQYF
cdr3_nt: TGTGCCAGCAGCCAAGATTTGTTTTTAGAGACCCAGTACTTC

j_call: TRBJ2-6
d_call: NA
v_call: TRBV7-8
clone_size: many
cdr3_aa: CASSLVGFSGANVLTF
cdr3_nt: TGTGCCAGCAGCTTAGTGGGGTTCTCTGGGGCCAACGTCCTGACTTTC

j_call: TRBJ2-7
d_call: NA
v_call: TRBV21-1
clone_size: NA
cdr3_aa: CASSKDPLEQYF
cdr3_nt: TGTGCCAGCAGCAAAGACCCCCTTGAGCAGTACTTC

j_call: TRBJ1-1
d_call: NA
v_call: TRBV7-2
clone_size: NA
cdr3_aa: CASSLVPGADTEAFF
cdr3_nt: TGTGCCAGCAGCTTAGTACCAGGGGCCGACACTGAAGCTTTCTTT

j_call: TRBJ2-7
d_call: NA
v_call: TRBV19
clone_size: NA
cdr3_aa: CASSIGLQGSYEQYF
cdr3_nt: TGTGCCAGTAGTATAGGATTGCAGGGATCCTACGAGCAGTACTTC

j_call: TRBJ2-1
d_call: TRBD2
v_call: TRBV5-1
clone_size: few
cdr3_aa: CASSPQTSGGWEQFF
cdr3_nt: TGCGCCAGCAGCCCGCAGACTAGCGGGGGGTGGGAGCAGTTCTTC

j_call: TRBJ2-7
d_call: NA
v_call: TRBV11-1
clone_size: NA
cdr3_aa: CASSLLRGPSSYEQYF
cdr3_nt: TGTGCCAGCAGCTTATTGAGGGGTCCCAGCTCCTACGAGCAGTACTTC

j_call: TRBJ2-5
d_call: NA
v_call: TRBV5-1
clone_size: NA
cdr3_aa: CASSVDFGGTQYF
cdr3_nt: TGCGCCAGCAGCGTGGACTTTGGGGGGACCCAGTACTTC

j_call: TRBJ2-1
d_call: TRBD2
v_call: TRBV5-1
clone_size: NA
cdr3_aa: CASSPGLAGGESYNEQFF
cdr3_nt: TGCGCCAGCAGCCCCGGACTAGCGGGAGGGGAATCCTACAATGAGCAGTTCTTC